The next 18 T cell receptor beta chains were all read from a single sample in a study of OX40 agonist ivuxolimab in advanced cancers. Using immunoSEQ multiplex PCR, the repertoire was profiled, and TCRdb retains in-frame clones only, with some absent. The table records under 80,000 clones, around 89% of them present only once. This specimen was CD4+ or CD8+ T cells sorted from blood, taken in a trial of the OX40 agonist ivuxolimab. Source of these receptors: an adult with an advanced solid tumor such as melanoma, head and neck, liver or kidney cancer.

CDR3 DNA: TGTGCCAGTGGGGTGCGGAGGGACACTGAAGCTTTCTTT. Protein sequence: CASGVRRDTEAFF. The chain has TRBV28 and TRBJ1-1; unclear D gene. The germline CDR1 and CDR2 sequences are MDHEN and SYDVKM. The CDR3 spans 13 residues. V lost 9 bases and J 3 bases, leaving 14 bases between the germline ends. Full variable domain (rest looked up from reference TRBV28 and TRBJ1-1): DVKVTQSSRYLVKRTGEKVFLECVQDMDHENMFWYRQDPGLGLRLIYFSYDVKMKEKGDIPEGYSVSREKKERFSLILESASTNQTSMYLCASGVRRDTEAFFGQGTRLTVV.

V usage is TRBV2 and J usage is TRBJ2-7; weak D call: TRBD2 (5 bases). This CDR3 is 12 amino acids long. V shed 4 bases and J shed 1 base, with 5 bases lying between them. CDR1 SNHLY and CDR2 FYNNEI come from the germline V gene. This CDR3 is CASSGGSYEQYF. CDR3 in DNA: TGTGCCAGCAGTGGAGGGTCCTACGAGCAGTACTTC.

V usage is TRBV29-1 and J usage is TRBJ1-1; D is ambiguous. CDR3 length equals 12 residues. CDR1 SQVTM and CDR2 ANQGSEA come from the germline V gene. V was shortened by 0 bases and J by 5 bases, with 7 bases between the two germline ends. CDR3 DNA: TGCAGCGTTGAAGACCGGGGTACTGAAGCTTTCTTT. Its translation: CSVEDRGTEAFF.

The rearrangement links TRBV28 to TRBJ1-4; possibly TRBD1 for D (6 bases). Germline-derived CDR1 and CDR2 are MDHEN and SYDVKM. This CDR3 has 13 amino acids. V was clipped by 6 bases and J by 6 bases, with 11 bases between them. CDR3 sequence: CASRWGRDEKLFF. The DNA of the CDR3 is TGTGCCAGCAGGTGGGGGCGTGATGAAAAACTGTTTTTT.

The chain employs TRBV6-1 and TRBJ2-1, with D tentatively TRBD1 (5 bases). This CDR3 spans 14 amino acids. CDR1 is MNHNS, CDR2 SASEGT, per germline. The V and J ends lost 2 bases and 4 bases respectively, with 9 bases between them. The CDR3 sequence is CASSELAGYNEQFF. CDR3 DNA sequence: TGTGCCAGCAGTGAACTGGCAGGGTACAATGAGCAGTTCTTC.

This clone showed up just once. J is TRBJ2-1 and V is TRBV2; TRBD2 agrees at 14 bases. V trimming: 5 bases; J trimming: 7 bases; junction bases outside the gene matches: 10. CDR3 size: 17 residues. In germline, CDR1 is SNHLY, CDR2 FYNNEI. CDR3 sequence reads: CASSPSGLAGVGNEQFF. DNA of the CDR3: TGTGCCAGCAGTCCCTCGGGACTAGCGGGAGTAGGGAATGAGCAGTTCTTC.

The chain recombines TRBV5-1 with TRBJ2-4, with D perhaps TRBD1 (5 bases). Germline V gives CDR1 SGHRS, CDR2 YFSETQ. The CDR3 spans 14 residues. Trimming removed 0 bases at V and 5 bases at J, with 9 bases between. CDR3 loop: CASSLGGGENIQYF. In DNA form, the CDR3 reads TGCGCCAGCAGCTTGGGGGGCGGAGAAAACATTCAGTACTTC.

In this sample, this clone turned up once. The V and J genes are TRBV4-1 and TRBJ2-2, with a possible D match to TRBD1 (5 bases). V lost 0 bases and J lost 4, with 9 bases in between. This CDR3 region has 15 residues. CDR1 is MGHRA, CDR2 YSYEKL, per germline. CDR3 DNA: TGCGCCAGCAGCCAAGAAATCCAGGGCACCGGGGAGCTGTTTTTT. This sequence encodes CASSQEIQGTGELFF.

A single count supports this clone. This chain links TRBV7-9 with TRBJ1-5; 10 bases match TRBD1. This CDR3 has 15 amino acids. The V and J ends lost 4 bases and 3 bases, in that order; junction bases with no gene match: 3. Germline assignment: CDR1 SEHNR and CDR2 FQNEAQ (reference sequence). Here the CDR3 DNA reads TGTGCCAGCAGCTACGGGACAGGGGTCAATCAGCCCCAGCATTTT. It codes for CASSYGTGVNQPQHF. The whole variable domain, remainder taken from reference TRBV7-9 and TRBJ1-5, is DTGVSQNPRHKITKRGQNVTFRCDPISEHNRLYWYRQTLGQGPEFLTYFQNEAQLEKSRLLSDRFSAERPKGSFSTLEIQRTEQGDSAMYLCASSYGTGVNQPQHFGDGTRLSIL.

The chain recombines TRBV4-2 with TRBJ2-3; TRBD2 aligns across 8 bases. V dropped 4 bases and J dropped 4; count of bases not matched to a gene: 10. The CDR3 runs to 16 residues. Germline-derived CDR1 and CDR2 are LGHNA and YNFKEQ. The CDR3 spells CASSPARAGVSDTQYF. The CDR3 coding sequence is TGTGCCAGCAGCCCCGCGAGAGCGGGAGTATCAGATACGCAGTATTTT.

In its sample, this clone was seen once. The J gene is TRBJ1-2, the V gene TRBV14, with D possibly matching TRBD1 (5 bases). The V gene lost 0 bases and the J gene lost 0 bases, with 14 bases spanning the gap. In germline, CDR1 is SGHDN, CDR2 FVKESK. The CDR3 is 17 residues long. CDR3 residues: CASSQDVGTGANYGYTF. The CDR3, as DNA: TGTGCCAGCAGCCAAGATGTGGGGACGGGAGCTAACTATGGCTACACCTTC.

There are a few counts of this clone. This chain links TRBV7-6 with TRBJ2-7; the D gene is possibly TRBD1 (6 bases). Germline CDR1 SGHVS, CDR2 FNYEAQ. Deletions cut 4 bases from V and 4 bases from J, with 11 bases between. The CDR3 has 13 amino acids. CDR3 protein: CASSSNREYEQYF. The CDR3 DNA follows: TGTGCCAGCAGCTCCAACAGGGAATACGAGCAGTACTTC.

This clone was detected only a few times. The CDR3 sequence is CASSAGVPNTGELFF. CDR3 bases: TGTGCCAGCAGCGCGGGGGTGCCGAACACCGGGGAGCTGTTTTTT. The chain couples TRBV7-9 to TRBJ2-2; TRBD2 agrees at 7 bases. The CDR3 has 15 amino acids. The germline V gene has CDR1 SEHNR and CDR2 FQNEAQ (reference sequence). The ends lost 5 bases at V and 0 bases at J; junction bases unmatched: 3.

V and J are TRBV5-1 and TRBJ2-1; tentatively, D is TRBD2 (5 bases). The CDR3 is made up of 15 amino acids. Germline V CDR1 and CDR2: SGHRS, YFSETQ. V gave up 2 bases and J gave up 2 bases, with 11 bases separating them. CDR3 in amino acids: CASSLSGVTYNEQFF. The CDR3 DNA sequence: TGCGCCAGCAGCTTAAGCGGTGTGACCTACAATGAGCAGTTCTTC.

The chain couples TRBV19 to TRBJ2-1; D assignment may be TRBD1 or TRBD2 (5 bases each). The CDR3 is 15 residues long. From germline, CDR1 is LNHDA and CDR2 SQIVND (reference sequence). V was pared by 5 bases and J by 6 bases, with 17 bases between. In DNA, the CDR3 is TGTGCCAGTAGTGAGGGGCACTTTGGGGGCAATGAGCAGTTCTTC. Its protein product is CASSEGHFGGNEQFF.

This clone was observed a handful of times. The rearrangement uses TRBV7-9 and TRBJ2-7; a possible D gene is TRBD1 (5 bases). V was shortened by 8 bases and J by 0 bases, with 5 bases between the two germline ends. The CDR3 length is 11 residues. Germline lookup yields CDR1 SEHNR and CDR2 FQNEAQ (reference sequence). In nucleotides, the CDR3 is TGTGCCAGCCAGGGCTCCTACGAGCAGTACTTC. Its translation is CASQGSYEQYF.

The V gene is TRBV30, the J gene TRBJ2-7; 9 nucleotides line up with TRBD2. From germline, CDR1 is GTSNPN and CDR2 SVGIG (reference sequence). The J segment lost 0 bases and the V segment lost 4 bases, leaving 7 bases of the junction unmatched. The length of the CDR3 is 15 residues. The CDR3 is CAWTKRGVDSYEQYF. DNA of the CDR3: TGTGCCTGGACTAAGCGGGGGGTAGACTCCTACGAGCAGTACTTC.

The chain joins TRBV13 to TRBJ2-7, with D maybe TRBD2 (5 bases). CDR1 and CDR2 from the germline V gene are PRHDT and FYEKMQ (reference sequence). The CDR3 contains 13 residues. Trimming removed 2 bases at V and 7 bases at J, with 12 bases between. The CDR3 spells CASSLFLATEQYF. The CDR3 bases are TGTGCCAGCAGCTTATTTCTAGCCACGGAGCAGTACTTC.